The 4 T cell receptor beta chains presented below share a single source sample, sequenced in a study of blood T cell repertoires in COVID-19. Generated by immunoSEQ multiplex PCR, the TCRdb table keeps only in-frame clones and is missing some. The table lists about 180,000 clones, 80% to 85% of them singletons. The specimen was peripheral blood. These receptor sequences come from a woman between 40 and 50 years old with COVID-19, enrolled during active disease.

V usage is TRBV10-3 and J usage is TRBJ1-1, with a possible D match to TRBD1 (5 bases). The CDR3 runs 13 residues. The germline V gene encodes CDR1 ENHRY and CDR2 SYGVKD. The V end lost 4 bases, the J end lost 3 bases, and 9 bases lay between the germline ends. CDR3 sequence (DNA): TGTGCCATCAGTGGGGCGGGGGACACTGAAGCTTTCTTT. Translated: CAISGAGDTEAFF.

On this clone: One junction end disagrees with the germline gene, perhaps due to a read error. The chain uses TRBV24-1 and TRBJ2-2; weak D call: TRBD2 (7 bases). CDR3 length: 11 residues. Germline CDR1 reads KGHDR; CDR2 reads SFDVKD. Written as DNA, the CDR3 is TGTGCCACCAGGGGCCTGAGGGGGGGTGTTTTT. It specifies CATRGLRGGVF.

This chain links TRBV10-1 with TRBJ1-5, with D perhaps TRBD1 (5 bases). V lost 4 bases, J lost 6 bases, and 10 bases lay in between. Looked up from germline, CDR1 is WNHNN and CDR2 is SYGVQD (reference sequence). The CDR3 spans 13 residues. CDR3 residues: CASSAGFGQPQHF. In DNA, the CDR3 is TGCGCCAGCAGTGCAGGGTTTGGTCAGCCCCAGCATTTT.

V usage is TRBV6-5 and J usage is TRBJ1-2, with 8 bases fitting TRBD1. The V gene end was trimmed by 5 bases and the J gene end by 5 bases; junction bases not matched to a gene: 7. This CDR3 is 14 amino acids long. Germline V gene data show CDR1 as MNHEY and CDR2 as SVGAGI. CDR3 in DNA: TGTGCCAGCAGTACCGGGACAGGAATTTATGGCTACACCTTC. Its translation: CASSTGTGIYGYTF.